This TCR beta chain was obtained from a study of T cell responses to AZD1222 COVID-19 vaccine. The length of the CDR3 is 15 residues. The trim removed 4 bases at V and 1 base at J, leaving 3 bases unmatched. Germline CDR1 is SGHKS and CDR2 is YYEKEE (reference sequence). Regarding the study as a whole: The donor cohort was predominantly white British with a female majority, and clonal diversity may have been underestimated.

In the case of this clone: No antigen is known for it.

The protocol was immunoSEQ multiplex PCR, while the TCRdb copy is restricted to in-frame clones and leaves out a portion. This table has 150,000 to 200,000 clones, around 90% appearing once. This receptor was obtained from an adult in good health. V and J are TRBV5-5 and TRBJ2-3, with TRBD2 matching over 10 bases. The material sequenced was peripheral blood, taken on day 0 of AZD1222 vaccination. CDR3 coding DNA: TGTGCCAGCAGCCCCGGGACTAGCGGCACAGATACGCAGTATTTT. It codes for CASSPGTSGTDTQYF.